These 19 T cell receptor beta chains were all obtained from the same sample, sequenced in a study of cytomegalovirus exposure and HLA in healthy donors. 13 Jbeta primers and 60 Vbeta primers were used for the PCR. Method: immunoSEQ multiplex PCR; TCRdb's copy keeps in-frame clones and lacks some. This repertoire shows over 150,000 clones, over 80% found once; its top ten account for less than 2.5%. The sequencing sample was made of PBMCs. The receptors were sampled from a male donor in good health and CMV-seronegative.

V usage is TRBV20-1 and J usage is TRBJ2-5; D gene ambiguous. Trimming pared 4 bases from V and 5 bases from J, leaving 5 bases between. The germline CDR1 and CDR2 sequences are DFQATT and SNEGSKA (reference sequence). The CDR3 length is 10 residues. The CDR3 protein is CSAKSETQYF. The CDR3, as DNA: TGCAGTGCTAAATCGGAGACCCAGTACTTC.

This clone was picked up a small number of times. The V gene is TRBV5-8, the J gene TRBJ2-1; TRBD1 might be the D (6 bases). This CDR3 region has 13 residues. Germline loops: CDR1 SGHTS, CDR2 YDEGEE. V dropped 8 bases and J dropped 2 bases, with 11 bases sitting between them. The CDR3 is CASRTDPYNEQFF. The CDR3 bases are TGTGCCAGTCGGACAGATCCCTACAATGAGCAGTTCTTC.

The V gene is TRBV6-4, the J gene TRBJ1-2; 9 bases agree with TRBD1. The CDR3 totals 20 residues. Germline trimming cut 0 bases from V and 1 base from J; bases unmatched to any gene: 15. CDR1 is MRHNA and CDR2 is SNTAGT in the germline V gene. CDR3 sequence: CASSDSGQGFPNLDNYGYTF. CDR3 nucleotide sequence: TGTGCCAGCAGTGACTCGGGACAGGGTTTCCCCAACCTCGATAACTATGGCTACACCTTC.

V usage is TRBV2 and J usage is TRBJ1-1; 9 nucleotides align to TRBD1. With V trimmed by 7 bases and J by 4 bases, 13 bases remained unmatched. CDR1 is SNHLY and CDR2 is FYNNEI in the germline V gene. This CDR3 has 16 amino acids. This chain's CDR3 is CASTPDRGGFGTEAFF. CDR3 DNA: TGTGCCAGCACCCCGGACAGGGGAGGATTCGGCACTGAAGCTTTCTTT.

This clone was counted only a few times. CDR3 DNA sequence: TGTGCCAGCAGATATACCCGACACAGTAGCAATCAGCCCCAGCATTTT. It encodes CASRYTRHSSNQPQHF. The V gene is TRBV6-6, the J gene TRBJ1-5; no clear D. Germline-derived CDR1 and CDR2 are MNHNY and SVGAGI (reference sequence). This CDR3 is built from 16 residues. The V and J ends lost 6 bases and 0 bases respectively, with 15 bases between them.

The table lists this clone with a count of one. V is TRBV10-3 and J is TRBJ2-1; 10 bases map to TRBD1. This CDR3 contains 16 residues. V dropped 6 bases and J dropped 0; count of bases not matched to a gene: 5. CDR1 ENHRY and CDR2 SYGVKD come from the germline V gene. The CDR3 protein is CAISWTGGNSYNEQFF. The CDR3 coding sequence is TGTGCCATCAGCTGGACAGGGGGGAACTCCTACAATGAGCAGTTCTTC.

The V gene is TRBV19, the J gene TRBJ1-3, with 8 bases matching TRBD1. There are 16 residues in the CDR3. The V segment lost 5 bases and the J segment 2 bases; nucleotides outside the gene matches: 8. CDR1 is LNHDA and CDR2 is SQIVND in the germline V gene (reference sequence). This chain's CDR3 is CASSPTTGEAGNTIYF. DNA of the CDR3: TGTGCCAGTAGTCCAACGACAGGGGAGGCTGGAAACACCATATATTTT. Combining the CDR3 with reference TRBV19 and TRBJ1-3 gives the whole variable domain DGGITQSPKYLFRKEGQNVTLSCEQNLNHDAMYWYRQDPGQGLRLIYYSQIVNDFQKGDIAEGYSVSREKKESFPLTVTSAQKNPTAFYLCASSPTTGEAGNTIYFGEGSWLTVV.

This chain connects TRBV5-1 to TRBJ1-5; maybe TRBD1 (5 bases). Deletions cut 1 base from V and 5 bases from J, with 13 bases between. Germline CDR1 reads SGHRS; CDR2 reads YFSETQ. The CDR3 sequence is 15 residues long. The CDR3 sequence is CASSLYGDSYQPQHF. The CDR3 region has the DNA TGCGCCAGCAGCTTGTACGGGGACTCGTATCAGCCCCAGCATTTT.

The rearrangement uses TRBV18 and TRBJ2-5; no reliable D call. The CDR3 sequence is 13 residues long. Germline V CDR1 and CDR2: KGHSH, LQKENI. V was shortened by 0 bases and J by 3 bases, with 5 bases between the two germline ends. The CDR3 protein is CASSPPNEETQYF. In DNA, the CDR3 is TGTGCCAGCTCACCACCTAATGAAGAGACCCAGTACTTC.

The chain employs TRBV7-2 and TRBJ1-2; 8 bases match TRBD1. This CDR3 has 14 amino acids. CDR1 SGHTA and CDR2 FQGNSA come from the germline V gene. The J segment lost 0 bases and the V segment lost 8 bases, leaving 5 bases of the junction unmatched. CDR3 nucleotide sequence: TGTGCCAGCCAACAGGGGGTCCCTAACTATGGCTACACCTTC. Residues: CASQQGVPNYGYTF.

The DNA for the CDR3 is TGTGCCAGCAGCCAAGAATTTAGCCCAATTTACGAGCAGTACTTC. Translated, it gives CASSQEFSPIYEQYF. The V call is TRBV11-3, the J call TRBJ2-7; D unresolved. V lost 5 bases and J lost 4, with 18 bases in between. Germline CDR1 SGHNT, CDR2 YENEEA. This CDR3 has 15 amino acids.

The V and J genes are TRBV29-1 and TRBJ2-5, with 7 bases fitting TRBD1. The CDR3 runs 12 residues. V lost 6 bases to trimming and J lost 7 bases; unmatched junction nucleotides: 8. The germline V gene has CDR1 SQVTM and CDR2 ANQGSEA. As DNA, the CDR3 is TGCAGCGTAGATGACAGGGTCGGGACCCAGTACTTC. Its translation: CSVDDRVGTQYF.

The CDR3 sequence is CASSWGGTPFLEQYF. The CDR3 DNA reads as TGTGCCAGCAGCTGGGGCGGGACCCCGTTTCTCGAGCAGTACTTC. This chain uses TRBV5-6 with TRBJ2-7, with a tentative D call TRBD2 (6 bases). The CDR3 contains 15 residues. The germline gives CDR1 SGHDT, CDR2 YYEEEE. V was clipped by 3 bases and J by 6 bases, with 19 bases between them.

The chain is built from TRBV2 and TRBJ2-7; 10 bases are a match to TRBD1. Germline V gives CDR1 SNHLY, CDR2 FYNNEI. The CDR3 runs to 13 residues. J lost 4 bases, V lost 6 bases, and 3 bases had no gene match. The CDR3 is CASRRDRGYEQYF. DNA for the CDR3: TGTGCCAGCAGGCGGGACAGGGGTTACGAGCAGTACTTC.

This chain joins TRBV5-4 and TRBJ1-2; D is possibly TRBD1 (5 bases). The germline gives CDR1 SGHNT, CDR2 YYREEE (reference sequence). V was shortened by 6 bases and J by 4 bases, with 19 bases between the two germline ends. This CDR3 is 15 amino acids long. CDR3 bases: TGTGCCAGCACCATTGCTGGGGCAGGTATCTATGGCTACACCTTC. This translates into CASTIAGAGIYGYTF.

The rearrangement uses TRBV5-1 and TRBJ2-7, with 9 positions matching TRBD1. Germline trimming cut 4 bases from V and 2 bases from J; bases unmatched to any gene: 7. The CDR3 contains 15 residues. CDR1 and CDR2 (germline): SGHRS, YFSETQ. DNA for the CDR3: TGCGCCAGCAGCCTGCGGACAGGGGTGGCCTACGAGCAGTACTTC. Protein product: CASSLRTGVAYEQYF.

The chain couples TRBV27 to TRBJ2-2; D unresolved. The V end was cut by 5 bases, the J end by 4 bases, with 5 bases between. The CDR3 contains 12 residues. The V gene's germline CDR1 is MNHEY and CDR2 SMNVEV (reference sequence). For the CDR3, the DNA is TGTGCCAGCAGTGTCGGCACCGGGGAGCTGTTTTTT. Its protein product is CASSVGTGELFF.

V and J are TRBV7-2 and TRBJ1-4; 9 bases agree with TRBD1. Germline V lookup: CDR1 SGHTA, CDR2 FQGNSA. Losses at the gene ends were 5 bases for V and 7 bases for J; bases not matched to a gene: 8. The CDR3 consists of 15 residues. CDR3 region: CASSPRQGEGEKLFF. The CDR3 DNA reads TGTGCCAGCAGCCCCCGACAGGGGGAGGGTGAAAAACTGTTTTTT. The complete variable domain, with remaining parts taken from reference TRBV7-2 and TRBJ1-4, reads GAGVSQSPSNKVTEKGKDVELRCDPISGHTALYWYRQSLGQGLEFLIYFQGNSAPDKSGLPSDRFSAERTGGSVSTLTIQRTQQEDSAVYLCASSPRQGEGEKLFFGSGTQLSVL.

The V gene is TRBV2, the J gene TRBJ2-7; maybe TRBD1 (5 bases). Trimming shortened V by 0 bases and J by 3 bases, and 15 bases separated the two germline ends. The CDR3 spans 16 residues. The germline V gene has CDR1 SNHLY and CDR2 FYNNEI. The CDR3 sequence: CASSEAPGQSYYEQYF. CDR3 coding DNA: TGTGCCAGCAGTGAAGCGCCCGGACAAAGCTACTACGAGCAGTACTTC. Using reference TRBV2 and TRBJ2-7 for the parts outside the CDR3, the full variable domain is EPEVTQTPSHQVTQMGQEVILRCVPISNHLYFYWYRQILGQKVEFLVSFYNNEISEKSEIFDDQFSVERPDGSNFTLKIRSTKLEDSAMYFCASSEAPGQSYYEQYFGPGTRLTVT.